This TCR beta chain was captured by sequencing in a study of Graves' ophthalmopathy and Graves' hyperthyroidism. Investigators amplified TCR beta CDR3 regions from RNA transcripts. RT-PCR in the first round used HTBI primers; a second-round multiplex PCR followed. TCRdb re-called the multiplex PCR reads through MiXCR, storing one row per CDR3 protein. The sample lists 740,000 or so distinct CDR3 sequences, approximately 40% occurring once. The length of the CDR3 is 11 residues. V was trimmed by 6 bases and J by 5 bases, leaving 10 bases between them. The germline gives CDR1 SQVTM, CDR2 ANQGSEA. Exclusion applied to patients with other autoimmune diseases, uncontrolled infections, pregnancy or lactation.

The chain joins TRBV29-1 to TRBJ1-2; D might be TRBD1 (5 bases). Sequencing used peripheral blood. The source is an adult man with Graves' ophthalmopathy. For the CDR3, the DNA is TGCAGCGTAGGACAAGAATATGGCTACACCTTC. Encoded protein: CSVGQEYGYTF.